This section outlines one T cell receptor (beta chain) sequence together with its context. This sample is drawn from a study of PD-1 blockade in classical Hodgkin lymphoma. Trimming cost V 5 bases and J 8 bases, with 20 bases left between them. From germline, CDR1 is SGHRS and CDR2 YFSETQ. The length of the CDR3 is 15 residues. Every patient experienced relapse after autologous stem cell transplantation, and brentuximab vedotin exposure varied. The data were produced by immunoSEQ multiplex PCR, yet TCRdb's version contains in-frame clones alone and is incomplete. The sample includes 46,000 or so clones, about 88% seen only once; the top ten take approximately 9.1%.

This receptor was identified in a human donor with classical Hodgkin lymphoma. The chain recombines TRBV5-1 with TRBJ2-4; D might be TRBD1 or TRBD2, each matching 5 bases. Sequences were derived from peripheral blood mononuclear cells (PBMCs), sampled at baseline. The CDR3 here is CASRPDRGSLDIQYF. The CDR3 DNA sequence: TGCGCCAGCAGACCCGATCGGGGCTCACTAGACATTCAGTACTTC.